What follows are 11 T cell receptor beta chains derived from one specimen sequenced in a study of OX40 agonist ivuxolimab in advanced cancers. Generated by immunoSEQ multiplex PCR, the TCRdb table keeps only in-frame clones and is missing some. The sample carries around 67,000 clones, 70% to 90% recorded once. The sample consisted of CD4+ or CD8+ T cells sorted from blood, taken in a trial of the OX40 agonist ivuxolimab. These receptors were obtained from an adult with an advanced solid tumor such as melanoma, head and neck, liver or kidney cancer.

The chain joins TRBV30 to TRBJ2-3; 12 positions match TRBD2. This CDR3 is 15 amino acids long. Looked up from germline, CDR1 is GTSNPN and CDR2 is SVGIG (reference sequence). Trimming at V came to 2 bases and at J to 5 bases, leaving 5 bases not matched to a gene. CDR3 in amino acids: CAWSPLAGGLDTQYF. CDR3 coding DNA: TGTGCCTGGAGTCCTCTAGCGGGGGGGCTAGATACGCAGTATTTT.

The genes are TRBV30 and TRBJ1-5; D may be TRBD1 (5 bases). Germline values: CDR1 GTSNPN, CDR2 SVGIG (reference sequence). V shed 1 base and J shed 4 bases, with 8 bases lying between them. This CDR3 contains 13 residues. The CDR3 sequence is CAWSGGPNQPQHF. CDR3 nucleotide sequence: TGTGCCTGGAGTGGGGGCCCGAATCAGCCCCAGCATTTT.

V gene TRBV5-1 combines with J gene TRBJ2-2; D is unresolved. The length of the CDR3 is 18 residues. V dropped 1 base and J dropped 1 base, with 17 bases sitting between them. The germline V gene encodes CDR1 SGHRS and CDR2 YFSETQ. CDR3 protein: CASSLLSAGGGNTGELFF. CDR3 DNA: TGCGCCAGCAGCTTGTTATCGGCAGGCGGCGGGAACACCGGGGAGCTGTTTTTT.

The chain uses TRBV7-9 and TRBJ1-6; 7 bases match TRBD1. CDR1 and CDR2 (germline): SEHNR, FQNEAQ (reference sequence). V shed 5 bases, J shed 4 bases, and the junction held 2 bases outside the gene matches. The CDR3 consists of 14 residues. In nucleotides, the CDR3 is TGTGCCAGCAGCGAACAGGGGTATAATTCACCCCTCCACTTT. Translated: CASSEQGYNSPLHF.

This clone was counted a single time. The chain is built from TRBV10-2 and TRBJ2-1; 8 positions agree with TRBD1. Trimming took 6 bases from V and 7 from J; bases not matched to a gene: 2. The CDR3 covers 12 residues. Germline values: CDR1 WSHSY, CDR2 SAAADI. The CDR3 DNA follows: TGCGCCAGCAGGTGGGACAGGAATGAGCAGTTCTTC. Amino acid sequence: CASRWDRNEQFF.

Here the CDR3 reads CASSPVRTGETQYF. DNA for the CDR3: TGTGCCAGCAGCCCCGTGCGGACAGGGGAGACCCAGTACTTC. The chain links TRBV7-2 to TRBJ2-5, with TRBD1 identical over 8 bases. V was pared by 5 bases and J by 5 bases, with 7 bases of the junction left unmatched. Germline CDR1 reads SGHTA; CDR2 reads FQGNSA. The CDR3 contains 14 residues.

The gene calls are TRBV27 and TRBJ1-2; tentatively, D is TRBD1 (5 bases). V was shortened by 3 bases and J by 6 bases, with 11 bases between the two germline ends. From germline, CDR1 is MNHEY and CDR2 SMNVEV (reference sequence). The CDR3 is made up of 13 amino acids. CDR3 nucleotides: TGTGCCAGCAGTTTCGCAGGGACGAATGGCTACACCTTC. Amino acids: CASSFAGTNGYTF.

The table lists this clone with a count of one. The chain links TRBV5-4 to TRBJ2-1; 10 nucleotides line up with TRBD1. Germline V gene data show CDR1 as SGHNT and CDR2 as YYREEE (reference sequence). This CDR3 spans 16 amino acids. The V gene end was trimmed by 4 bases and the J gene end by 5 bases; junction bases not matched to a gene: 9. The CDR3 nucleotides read TGTGCCAGCAGCGGGCCGGGACAGGGGACGGACAATGAGCAGTTCTTC. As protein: CASSGPGQGTDNEQFF.

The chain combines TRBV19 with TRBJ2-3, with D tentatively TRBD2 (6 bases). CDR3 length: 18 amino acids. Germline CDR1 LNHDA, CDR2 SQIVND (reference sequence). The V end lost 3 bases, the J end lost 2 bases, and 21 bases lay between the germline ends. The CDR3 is CASSIAILGRGLTDTQYF. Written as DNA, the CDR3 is TGTGCCAGTAGTATCGCGATCCTGGGGCGGGGCCTCACAGATACGCAGTATTTT.

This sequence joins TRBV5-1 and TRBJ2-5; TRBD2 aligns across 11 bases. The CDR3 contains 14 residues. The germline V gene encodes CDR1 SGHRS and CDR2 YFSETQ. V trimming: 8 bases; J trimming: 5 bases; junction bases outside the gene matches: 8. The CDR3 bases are TGCGCCAGTGTAGCGGGAGGGCCGGGGGAGACCCAGTACTTC. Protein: CASVAGGPGETQYF.

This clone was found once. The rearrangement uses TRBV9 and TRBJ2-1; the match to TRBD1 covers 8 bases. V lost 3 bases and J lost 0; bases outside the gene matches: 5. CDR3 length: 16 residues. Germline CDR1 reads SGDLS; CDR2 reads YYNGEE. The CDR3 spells CASSALQGGSYNEQFF. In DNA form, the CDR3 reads TGTGCCAGCAGCGCCCTACAGGGGGGCTCCTACAATGAGCAGTTCTTC.